A selection of T cell receptor beta chains follows, all from one sample in a study of CD8 T cells in ankylosing spondylitis. TCRdb called the 5' RACE reads again in MiXCR, with one record for every CDR3 protein. Here the sample spans roughly 300,000 distinct CDR3 sequences, 7% to 9% being singletons. Specimen: blood, either unsorted or a sorted T cell fraction (not recorded which). All receptors derive from a male donor with ankylosing spondylitis. Both conserved end residues are part of each CDR3. The order of the fields is D gene, J gene, V gene, clone size, CDR3 DNA, CDR3 protein. The D gene is left open where the match is weak. The listing skips clone size in some rows; elsewhere it reads once, few, many or a size class.

TRBD2	TRBJ2-1	TRBV5-1	many	TGCGCCAGCAGCTTGGGTCATGCGGGAGTGGACTACAATGAGCAGTTCTTC	CASSLGHAGVDYNEQFF
.	TRBJ1-1	TRBV10-3	many	TGTGCCATCAGCACAGGAACCATGAACACTGAAGCTTTCTTT	CAISTGTMNTEAFF
.	TRBJ2-1	TRBV18	few	TGTGCCAGCTCACCACAGGGCGGTGAGCAGTTCTTC	CASSPQGGEQFF
TRBD2	TRBJ2-5	TRBV3-1	.	TGTGCCAGCCTCCGTAGCGGGACGTACCAAGAGACCCAGTACTTC	CASLRSGTYQETQYF
TRBD1	TRBJ1-6	TRBV5-1	few	TGCGCCAGCAGTAACGACCTTTCGGACAGGGGTAATTCACCCCTCCACTTT	CASSNDLSDRGNSPLHF
TRBD2	TRBJ2-1	TRBV7-9	many	TGTGCCAGCAGCTTAGGTGGGACTACCTACAATGAGCAGTTCTTC	CASSLGGTTYNEQFF
TRBD2	TRBJ2-1	TRBV2	.	TGTGCCAGCAGTGAAGCTCTAGCGGGAAACTTAAGGGACAATGAGCAGTTCTTC	CASSEALAGNLRDNEQFF
.	TRBJ1-6	TRBV4-3	few	TGCGCCAGCAGCCCGGACAGCTCCTATAATTCACCCCTCCACTTT	CASSPDSSYNSPLHF
.	TRBJ2-7	TRBV27	many	TGTGCCAGCCCTGAAACGGGACGGGGATCCTACGAGCAGTACTTC	CASPETGRGSYEQYF
.	TRBJ1-1	TRBV5-1	.	TGCGCCAGCAGCCCCGGTTGGGGGAACACTGAAGCTTTCTTT	CASSPGWGNTEAFF
TRBD2	TRBJ2-3	TRBV12-3/TRBV12-4	.	TGTGCCAGCAGTATCTTTAGCGGGAGGAGCACAGATACGCAGTATTTT	CASSIFSGRSTDTQYF
.	TRBJ2-1	TRBV10-3	many	TGTGCCATCAGTGAGTCGACTCCGTCGGACAATGAGCAGTTCTTC	CAISESTPSDNEQFF
TRBD2	TRBJ2-6	TRBV7-3	few	TGTGCCTCGGGACCCGGGAGGGCAGTGCCCAACGTCCTGACTTTC	CASGPGRAVPNVLTF
.	TRBJ1-2	TRBV28	many	TGTGCCAGCAGTCAACCAGGGATTAACTATGGCTACACCTTC	CASSQPGINYGYTF
.	TRBJ2-7	TRBV5-1	.	TGCGCCAGCAGCTTGGGACAGCCCATGGGCGAGCAGTACTTC	CASSLGQPMGEQYF
.	TRBJ2-5	TRBV3-1	few	TGTGCCAGCAGCCGATACAGTGGACCGTACCAAGAGACCCAGTACTTC	CASSRYSGPYQETQYF
TRBD2	TRBJ2-3	TRBV2	.	TGTGCCAGCAAACTAGCGGGGAGCACAGATACGCAGTATTTT	CASKLAGSTDTQYF
.	TRBJ2-3	TRBV19	.	TGTGCCAGTAGTATGGGGAGGAATCCGGCAGATACGCAGTATTTT	CASSMGRNPADTQYF
.	TRBJ2-3	TRBV6-2/TRBV6-3	.	TGTGCCAGCAAAAGAGCAGCCACAGATACGCAGTATTTT	CASKRAATDTQYF
.	TRBJ2-3	TRBV4-3	few	TGCGCCAGCAGCCACTGGCCCCAAAGCACAGATACGCAGTATTTT	CASSHWPQSTDTQYF
.	TRBJ1-1	TRBV9	many	TGTGCCAGCAGCGTAGACCCGATACCTAACACTGAAGCTTTCTTT	CASSVDPIPNTEAFF
.	TRBJ2-6	TRBV20-1	few	TGCAGTGCTAGAGCGGCGGGGCGGGGGGCCAACGTCCTGACTTTC	CSARAAGRGANVLTF
TRBD2	TRBJ2-1	TRBV6-5	few	TGTGCCAGCAGTTACGGGACTAGCGGTTCCTCCTACAATGAGCAGTTCTTC	CASSYGTSGSSYNEQFF
.	TRBJ2-1	TRBV11-2	.	TGTGCCAGCAGCTTAGTGCCGGCGGAGGATGAGCAGTTCTTC	CASSLVPAEDEQFF
.	TRBJ2-2	TRBV27	many	TGTGCCAGCAGCCCAGGACGGACGAACACCGGGGAGCTGTTTTTT	CASSPGRTNTGELFF